This T cell receptor (beta chain) comes out of a study of cytomegalovirus exposure and HLA in healthy donors. Across the study: An earlier analysis identified approximately 120 million unique TCR beta sequences in about 180 million T cells. Study-wide findings and caveats: Researchers reported in a later analysis that a missense DCLRE1C variant was tied to TCR beta V- and J-gene trimming. Most of the CMV-associated TCR beta chains (in a later analysis) appeared to be HLA-restricted.

It was with 60 Vbeta and 13 Jbeta primers that the PCR ran. Measured with immunoSEQ multiplex PCR; TCRdb has only the in-frame clones, and not every one. Its table lists around 51,000 clones. There were likely unrecorded immune exposures, though donors were nominally healthy when sampled. The CDR3 runs 13 residues. CDR1 and CDR2 from the germline V gene are SGHTA and FQGTGA. V gave up 4 bases and J gave up 0 bases, with 7 bases separating them. Points on this clone: What it recognizes is unknown.

The receptor was derived from a man aged 35 to 55 in good health and CMV-seropositive. Sequencing was carried out using PBMCs. The rearrangement uses TRBV7-3 and TRBJ2-7; D perhaps matches TRBD2 (5 bases). CDR3 nucleotides: TGTGCCAGCAGCTCGGGGAACTCCTACGAGCAGTACTTC. As protein: CASSSGNSYEQYF.